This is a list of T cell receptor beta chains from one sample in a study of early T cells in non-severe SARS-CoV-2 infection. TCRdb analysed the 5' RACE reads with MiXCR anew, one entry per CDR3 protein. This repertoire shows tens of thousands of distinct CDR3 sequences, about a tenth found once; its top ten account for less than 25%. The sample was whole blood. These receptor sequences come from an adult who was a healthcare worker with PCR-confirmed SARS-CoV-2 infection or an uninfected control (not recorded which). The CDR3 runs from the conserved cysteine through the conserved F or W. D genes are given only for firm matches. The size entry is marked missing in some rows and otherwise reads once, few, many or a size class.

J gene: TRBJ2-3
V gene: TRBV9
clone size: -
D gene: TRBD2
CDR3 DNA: TGTGCCAGCAGCGAAAAGACTAGGGCTAGCGGCGTCACAGATACGCAGTATTTT
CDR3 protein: CASSEKTRASGVTDTQYF

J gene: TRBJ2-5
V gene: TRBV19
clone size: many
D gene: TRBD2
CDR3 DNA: TGTGCCAGTAGTCCTGGGACTAGCGGGGGGACCAAAGAGACCCAGTACTTC
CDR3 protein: CASSPGTSGGTKETQYF

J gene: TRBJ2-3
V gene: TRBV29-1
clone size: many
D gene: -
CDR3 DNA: TGCAGCGCCCCAGGACCTAGCACAGATACGCAGTATTTT
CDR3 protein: CSAPGPSTDTQYF

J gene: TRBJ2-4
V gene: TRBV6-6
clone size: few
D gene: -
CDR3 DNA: TGTGCCAGCAGTCCCCGGCCCGGGATGGACATTCAGTACTTC
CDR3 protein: CASSPRPGMDIQYF

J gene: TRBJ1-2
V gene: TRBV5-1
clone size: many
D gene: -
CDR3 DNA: TGCGCCAGCTACCAGGAGGCTGGCTATGGCTACACCTTC
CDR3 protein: CASYQEAGYGYTF

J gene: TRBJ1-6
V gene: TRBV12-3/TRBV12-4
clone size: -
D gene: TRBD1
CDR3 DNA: TGTGCCAGCAGCGCACGACAGGGTGGGCGATCACCCCTCCACTTT
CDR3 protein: CASSARQGGRSPLHF

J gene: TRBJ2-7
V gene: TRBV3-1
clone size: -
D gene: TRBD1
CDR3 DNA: TGTGCCAGCAGCCAGTTTGGGACAGGAGGACCCTACGAGCAGTACTTC
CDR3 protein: CASSQFGTGGPYEQYF

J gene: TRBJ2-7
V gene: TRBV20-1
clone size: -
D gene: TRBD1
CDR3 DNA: TGCAGTGCTGCCGGGACAGGGATCTCCTACGAGCAGTACTTC
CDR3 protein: CSAAGTGISYEQYF

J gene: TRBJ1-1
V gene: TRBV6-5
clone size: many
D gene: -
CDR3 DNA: TGTGCCAGCAGCCGGGGGGTCTACACTGAAGCTTTCTTT
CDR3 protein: CASSRGVYTEAFF

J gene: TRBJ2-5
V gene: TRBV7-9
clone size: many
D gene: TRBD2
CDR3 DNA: TGTGCCAGCAGCCTTACTAGCGGAGAAGAGACCCAGTACTTC
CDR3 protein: CASSLTSGEETQYF